The rows below give T cell receptor beta chains drawn from one sample of a study of T cell responses to AZD1222 COVID-19 vaccine. Sequenced by immunoSEQ multiplex PCR; TCRdb stores in-frame clones only, minus some. The table records 100,000 to 120,000 clones, 87% of them present only once. The starting material was peripheral blood, obtained on day 0 of AZD1222 vaccination. The receptors were gathered from an adult in good health. Both conserved end residues are part of each CDR3. A D gene is named only where the DNA matches it firmly. A clone size is listed for some rows: how often the clone was seen (once, few, many), or a class if it is expanded.

NA TRBJ1-1 NA TRBV5-1 CASRAVLTHAEAFF TGCGCCAGCAGGGCCGTCCTAACCCACGCTGAAGCTTTCTTT
NA TRBJ2-3 NA TRBV7-3 CASSPGPPPDTQYF TGTGCCAGCAGCCCGGGACCGCCGCCAGATACGCAGTATTTT
NA TRBJ2-7 few TRBV19 CASSPTFRRDYEQYF TGTGCCAGTAGTCCGACCTTTCGACGGGACTACGAGCAGTACTTC
NA TRBJ2-2 NA TRBV18 CASSPGYTGELFF TGTGCCAGCTCACCAGGTTACACCGGGGAGCTGTTTTTT
TRBD1 TRBJ1-1 NA TRBV18 CASSPRTGRGGTEAFF TGTGCCAGCTCACCCAGGACAGGGAGGGGGGGCACTGAAGCTTTCTTT
TRBD1 TRBJ1-2 NA TRBV9 CASSNTGGYGYTF TGTGCCAGCAGCAACACAGGGGGCTATGGCTACACCTTC
NA TRBJ2-1 NA TRBV15 CATAGQRSYNEQFF TGTGCCACCGCGGGCCAGCGGTCCTACAATGAGCAGTTCTTC
NA TRBJ2-7 NA TRBV7-2 CASGLAFYEQYF TGTGCCAGCGGCCTCGCCTTCTACGAGCAGTACTTC
TRBD2 TRBJ2-1 NA TRBV7-2 CASSDSTGLATGNEQFF TGTGCCAGCAGCGATTCAACGGGACTAGCCACCGGCAATGAGCAGTTCTTC
TRBD1 TRBJ2-7 few TRBV5-4 CASSFQGEGEQYF TGTGCCAGCAGCTTTCAGGGGGAAGGCGAGCAGTACTTC
NA TRBJ1-5 NA TRBV29-1 CSVVTGRANQPQHF TGCAGCGTTGTAACAGGGAGAGCGAATCAGCCCCAGCATTTT
TRBD2 TRBJ2-4 NA TRBV28 CASSLYSGGQENIQYF TGTGCCAGCAGTTTATATAGCGGGGGGCAGGAAAACATTCAGTACTTC
NA TRBJ2-5 NA TRBV27 CASSLSPGTETQYF TGTGCCAGCAGTTTATCCCCAGGGACAGAGACCCAGTACTTC
NA TRBJ1-6 once TRBV10-3 CAISEGPIVDSPLHF TGTGCCATCAGTGAGGGCCCCATTGTCGATTCACCCCTCCACTTT
TRBD1 TRBJ2-5 NA TRBV6-2/TRBV6-3 CASSQTRDRVKTQYF TGTGCCAGCAGCCAGACCCGGGACAGGGTGAAGACCCAGTACTTC
NA TRBJ1-1 NA TRBV11-1 CASSRSGTEAFF TGTGCCAGCAGCCGAAGCGGGACTGAAGCTTTCTTT
NA TRBJ1-1 NA TRBV29-1 CSVSYPETEAFF TGCAGCGTGTCCTACCCGGAGACTGAAGCTTTCTTT
TRBD2 TRBJ2-1 NA TRBV4-1 CASSGRTSGSGEQFF TGCGCCAGCAGCGGACGGACTAGCGGGAGTGGTGAGCAGTTCTTC
NA TRBJ1-1 NA TRBV19 CASSPRQLNTEAFF TGTGCCAGTAGTCCCAGACAGTTGAACACTGAAGCTTTCTTT
TRBD1 TRBJ1-1 NA TRBV28 CASSLPDRGNEAFF TGTGCCAGCTCTTTACCCGACAGGGGTAATGAAGCTTTCTTT
NA TRBJ2-2 NA TRBV5-1 CASSPTDSYTGELFF TGCGCCAGCAGCCCCACGGACAGCTACACCGGGGAGCTGTTTTTT
TRBD2 TRBJ2-1 once TRBV3-1/TRBV3-2 CASSQATSGGRFF TGTGCCAGCAGCCAAGCCACTAGCGGGGGGCGGTTCTTC
NA TRBJ1-1 NA TRBV28 CASSLSDIFEAFF TGTGCCAGCAGTCTCTCTGACATCTTTGAAGCTTTCTTT
NA TRBJ2-7 NA TRBV5-1 CASSLRGPTNEQYF TGCGCCAGCAGCTTGAGAGGACCCACCAACGAGCAGTACTTC
TRBD2 TRBJ2-7 once TRBV10-3 CAISERLAGVVNYEQYF TGTGCCATCAGTGAACGACTAGCGGGAGTAGTCAACTACGAGCAGTACTTC
NA TRBJ1-1 NA TRBV6-1 CASSEITGLSTEAFF TGTGCCAGCAGTGAAATTACCGGCCTGAGCACTGAAGCTTTCTTT
NA TRBJ1-5 NA TRBV3-1/TRBV3-2 CASSQDPTGSQPQHF TGTGCCAGCAGCCAAGACCCGACGGGGAGTCAGCCCCAGCATTTT
TRBD1 TRBJ2-1 NA TRBV18 CASSGQGALNEQFF TGTGCCAGCTCAGGACAGGGGGCGCTCAATGAGCAGTTCTTC
TRBD1 TRBJ2-4 NA TRBV27 CASSLNLRDRLAKNIQYF TGTGCCAGCAGTTTGAACCTGAGGGACAGACTAGCCAAAAACATTCAGTACTTC
NA TRBJ2-7 NA TRBV5-8 CASRVGYEQYF TGTGCCAGCAGGGTGGGCTACGAGCAGTACTTC
TRBD1 TRBJ1-6 NA TRBV19 CASNLQGLDSPLHF TGTGCCAGTAACCTACAGGGGCTGGATTCACCCCTCCACTTT
TRBD1 TRBJ2-5 NA TRBV20-1 CSASLIVTGEETQYF TGCAGTGCTAGTTTGATTGTGACAGGGGAAGAGACCCAGTACTTC
NA TRBJ2-2 NA TRBV24-1 CATSNVGSTGELFF TGTGCCACCAGTAATGTGGGATCTACCGGGGAGCTGTTTTTT